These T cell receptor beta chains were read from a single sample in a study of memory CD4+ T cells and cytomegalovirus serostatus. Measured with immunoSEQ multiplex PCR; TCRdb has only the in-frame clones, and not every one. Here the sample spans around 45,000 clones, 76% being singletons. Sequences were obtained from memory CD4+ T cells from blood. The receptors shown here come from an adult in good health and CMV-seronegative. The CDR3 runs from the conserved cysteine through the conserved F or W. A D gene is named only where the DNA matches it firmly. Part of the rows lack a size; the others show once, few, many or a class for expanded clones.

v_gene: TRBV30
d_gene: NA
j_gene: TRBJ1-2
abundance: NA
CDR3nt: TGTGCCTGGGGCAAGGTATTCTACAGCTATGGCTACACCTTC
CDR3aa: CAWGKVFYSYGYTF

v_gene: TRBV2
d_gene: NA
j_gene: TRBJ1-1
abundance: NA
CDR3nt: TGTGCCAGCAGTGCCTGGGGGGAGAACACTGAAGCTTTCTTT
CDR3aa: CASSAWGENTEAFF

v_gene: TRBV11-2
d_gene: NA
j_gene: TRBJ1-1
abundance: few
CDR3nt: TGTGCCAGCAGGTCCTTAAGCACTGAAGCTTTCTTT
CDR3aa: CASRSLSTEAFF

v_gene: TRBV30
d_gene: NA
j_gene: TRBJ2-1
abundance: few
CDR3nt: TGTGCCTGGAGCGACGTGGGGCTCAATGAGCAGTTCTTC
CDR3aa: CAWSDVGLNEQFF

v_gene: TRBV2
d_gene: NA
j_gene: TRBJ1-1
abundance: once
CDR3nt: TGTGCCAGCAGTGTGGCGGGGGCGTTTGCCACTGAAGCTTTCTTT
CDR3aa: CASSVAGAFATEAFF

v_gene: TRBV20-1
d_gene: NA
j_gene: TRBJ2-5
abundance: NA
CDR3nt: TGCAGTGCTCAGGAGGGAGAGACCCAGTACTTC
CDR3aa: CSAQEGETQYF

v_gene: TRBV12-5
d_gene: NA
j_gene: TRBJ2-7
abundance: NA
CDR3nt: TGTGCTAGTGGGGAAAACTACGAGCAGTACTTC
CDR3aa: CASGENYEQYF

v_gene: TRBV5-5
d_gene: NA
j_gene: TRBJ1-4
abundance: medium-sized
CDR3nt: TGTGCCAGCAGCACGAGACACCCGGAAAAACTGTTTTTT
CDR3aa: CASSTRHPEKLFF

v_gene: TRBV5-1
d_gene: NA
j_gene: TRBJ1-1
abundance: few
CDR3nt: TGCGCCAGCAGCTTTGGGGGGAACACTGAAGCTTTCTTT
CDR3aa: CASSFGGNTEAFF

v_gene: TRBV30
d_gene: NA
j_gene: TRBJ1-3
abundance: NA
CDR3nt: TGTGCCTGGAGTGTAGGTCTTCTCGGAAACACCATATATTTT
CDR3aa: CAWSVGLLGNTIYF

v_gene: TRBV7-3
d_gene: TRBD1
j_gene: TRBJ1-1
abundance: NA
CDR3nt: TGTGCCAGCAGCCCCGGACAGGGGTACACTGAAGCTTTCTTT
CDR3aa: CASSPGQGYTEAFF

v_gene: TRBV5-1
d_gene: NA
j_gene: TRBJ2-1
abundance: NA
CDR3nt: TGCGCCAGCAGGGGGTCCTCCTACAATGAGCAGTTCTTC
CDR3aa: CASRGSSYNEQFF

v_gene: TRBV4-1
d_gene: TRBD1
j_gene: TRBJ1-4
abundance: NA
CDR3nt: TGCGCCAGCAGCCAGTTAGGGACAGTTAATGAAAAACTGTTTTTT
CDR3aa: CASSQLGTVNEKLFF

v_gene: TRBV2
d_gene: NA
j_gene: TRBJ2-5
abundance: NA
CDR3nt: TGTGCCAGCACGGTCCGGGAGACCCAGTACTTC
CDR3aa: CASTVRETQYF

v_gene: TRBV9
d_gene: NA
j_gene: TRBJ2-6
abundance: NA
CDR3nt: TGTGCCAGCAGCGTAAGGGCAGGGGCCAGCTCTGGGGCCAACGTCCTGACTTTC
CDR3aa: CASSVRAGASSGANVLTF

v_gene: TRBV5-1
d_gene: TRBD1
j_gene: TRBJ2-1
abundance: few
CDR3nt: TGCGCCAGCAGCAAGGACAGGGCCCGGGGCGAGCAGTTCTTC
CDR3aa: CASSKDRARGEQFF

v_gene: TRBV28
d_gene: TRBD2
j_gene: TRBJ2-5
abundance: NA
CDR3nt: TGTGCCAGCAGTTTCGCTAGCGGGGGTCAAGAGACCCAGTACTTC
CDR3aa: CASSFASGGQETQYF

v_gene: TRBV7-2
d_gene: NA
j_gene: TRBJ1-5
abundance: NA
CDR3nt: TGTGCCAGCAGCTTTATACCAGGGGTGGTTCAGCCCCAGCATTTT
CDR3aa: CASSFIPGVVQPQHF

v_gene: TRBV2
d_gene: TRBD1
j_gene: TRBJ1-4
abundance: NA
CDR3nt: TGTGCCAGCAACGGACAGGGGGAGGGTTCTAATGAAAAACTGTTTTTT
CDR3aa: CASNGQGEGSNEKLFF

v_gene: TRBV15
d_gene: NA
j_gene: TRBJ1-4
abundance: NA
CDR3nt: TGTGCCACCAGCAGAGAAATGGAACTGTTTTTT
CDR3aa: CATSREMELFF

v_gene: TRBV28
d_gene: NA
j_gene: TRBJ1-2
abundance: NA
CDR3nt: TGTGCCAGCATCGAATTCGGGGCAGGGTCCTATGGCTACACCTTC
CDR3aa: CASIEFGAGSYGYTF

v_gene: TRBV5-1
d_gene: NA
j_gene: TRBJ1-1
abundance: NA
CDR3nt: TGCGCCAGCAGCCCCTATCGGGGGCTGAGCACTGAAGCTTTCTTT
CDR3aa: CASSPYRGLSTEAFF

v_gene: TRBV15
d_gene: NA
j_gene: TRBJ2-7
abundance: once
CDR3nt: TGTGCCACCAGCAGAGATTATGGACCCAGCTACGAGCAGTACTTC
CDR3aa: CATSRDYGPSYEQYF

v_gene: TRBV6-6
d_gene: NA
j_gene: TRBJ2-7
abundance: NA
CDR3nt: TGTGCCAGCAGTTACTCGAGGACAACCTACGAGCAGTACTTC
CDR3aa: CASSYSRTTYEQYF

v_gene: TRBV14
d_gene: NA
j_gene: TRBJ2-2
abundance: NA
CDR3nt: TGTGCCAGCAGTAACAGGGTGACCACGAACACCGGGGAGCTGTTTTTT
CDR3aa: CASSNRVTTNTGELFF

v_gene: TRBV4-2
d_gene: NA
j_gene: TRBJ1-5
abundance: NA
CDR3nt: TGTGCCAGCAGCCATGGAACCGTACAGGGCCCGCAGCCCCAGCATTTT
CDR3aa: CASSHGTVQGPQPQHF

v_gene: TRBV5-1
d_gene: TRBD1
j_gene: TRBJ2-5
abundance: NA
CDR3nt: TGCGCCAGCAGATATACAGGGGGCACGGAGACCCAGTACTTC
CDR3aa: CASRYTGGTETQYF

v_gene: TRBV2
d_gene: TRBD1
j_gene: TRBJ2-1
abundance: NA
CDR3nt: TGTGCCAGCAGTACGGGACAGGCATACAATGAGCAGTTCTTC
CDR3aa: CASSTGQAYNEQFF

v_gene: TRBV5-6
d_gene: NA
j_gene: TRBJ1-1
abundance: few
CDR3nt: TGTGCCAGCAGTCCTGGTGTGACTATGAACACTGAAGCTTTCTTT
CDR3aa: CASSPGVTMNTEAFF